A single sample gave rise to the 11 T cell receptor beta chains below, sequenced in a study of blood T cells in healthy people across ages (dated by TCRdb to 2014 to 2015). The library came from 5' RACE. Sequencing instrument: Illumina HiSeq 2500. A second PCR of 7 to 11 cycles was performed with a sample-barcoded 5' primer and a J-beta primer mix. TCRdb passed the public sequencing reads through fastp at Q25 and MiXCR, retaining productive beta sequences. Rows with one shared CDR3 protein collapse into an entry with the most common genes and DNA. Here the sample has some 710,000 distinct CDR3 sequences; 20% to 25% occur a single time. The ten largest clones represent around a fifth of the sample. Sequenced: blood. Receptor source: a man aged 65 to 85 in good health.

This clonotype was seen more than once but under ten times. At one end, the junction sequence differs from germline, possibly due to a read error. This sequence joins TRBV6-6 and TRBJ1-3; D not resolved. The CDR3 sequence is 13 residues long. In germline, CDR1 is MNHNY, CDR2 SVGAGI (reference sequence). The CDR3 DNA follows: TGTGCCGGCAGTTACGACACTGGAAACACCATATATTTT. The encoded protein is CAGSYDTGNTIYF.

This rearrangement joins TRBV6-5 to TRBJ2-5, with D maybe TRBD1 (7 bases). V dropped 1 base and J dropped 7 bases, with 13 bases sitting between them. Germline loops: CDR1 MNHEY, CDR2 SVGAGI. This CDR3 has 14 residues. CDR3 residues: CASSYLDRRGTQYF. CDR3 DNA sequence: TGTGCCAGCAGTTACTTGGACAGGCGGGGGACCCAGTACTTC.

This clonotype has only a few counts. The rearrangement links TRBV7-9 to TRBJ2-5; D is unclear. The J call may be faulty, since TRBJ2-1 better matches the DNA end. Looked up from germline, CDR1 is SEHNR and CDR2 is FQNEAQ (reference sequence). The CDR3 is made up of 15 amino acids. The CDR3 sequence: CASSLIGKINNEQFF. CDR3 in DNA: TGTGCCAGCAGTTTGATTGGCAAGATAAACAATGAGCAGTTCTTC.

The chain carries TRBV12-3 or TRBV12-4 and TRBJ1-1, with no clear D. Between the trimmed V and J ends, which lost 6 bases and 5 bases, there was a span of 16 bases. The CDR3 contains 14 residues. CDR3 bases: TGTGCCAGCAGCCCACCTCGACGCATGACTGAAGCTTTCTTT. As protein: CASSPPRRMTEAFF.

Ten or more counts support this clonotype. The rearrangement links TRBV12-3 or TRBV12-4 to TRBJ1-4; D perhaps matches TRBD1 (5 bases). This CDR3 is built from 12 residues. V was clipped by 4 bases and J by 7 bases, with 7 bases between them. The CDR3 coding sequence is TGTGCCAGCAGTTGGGGGGGTGAAAAACTGTTTTTT. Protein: CASSWGGEKLFF.

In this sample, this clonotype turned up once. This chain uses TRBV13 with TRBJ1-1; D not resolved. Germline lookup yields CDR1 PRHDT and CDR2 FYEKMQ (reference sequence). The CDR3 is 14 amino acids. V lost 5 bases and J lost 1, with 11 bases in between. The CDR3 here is CASSRNKGNTEAFF. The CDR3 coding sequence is TGTGCCAGCAGCAGGAACAAGGGGAACACTGAAGCTTTCTTT.

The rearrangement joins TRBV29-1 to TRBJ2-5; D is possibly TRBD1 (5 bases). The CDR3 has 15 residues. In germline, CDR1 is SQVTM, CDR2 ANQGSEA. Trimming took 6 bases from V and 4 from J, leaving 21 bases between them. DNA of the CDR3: TGCAGCGTGGCGACCGTAGGAAGGGGTATAGAGACCCAGTACTTC. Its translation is CSVATVGRGIETQYF.

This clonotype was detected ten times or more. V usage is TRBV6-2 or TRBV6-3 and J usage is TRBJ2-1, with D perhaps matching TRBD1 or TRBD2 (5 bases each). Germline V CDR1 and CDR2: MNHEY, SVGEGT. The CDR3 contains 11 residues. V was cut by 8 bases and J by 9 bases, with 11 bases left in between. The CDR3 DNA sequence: TGTGCCAGCCGTCTTGGGGGTGAGCAGTTCTTC. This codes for CASRLGGEQFF.

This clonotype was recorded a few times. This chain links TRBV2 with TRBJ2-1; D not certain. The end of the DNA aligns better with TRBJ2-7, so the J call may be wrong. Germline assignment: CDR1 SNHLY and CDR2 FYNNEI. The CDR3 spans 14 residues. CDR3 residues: CASSALRIGGEQYF. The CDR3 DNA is TGTGCCAGCAGTGCCCTTCGGATCGGTGGGGAGCAGTACTTC.

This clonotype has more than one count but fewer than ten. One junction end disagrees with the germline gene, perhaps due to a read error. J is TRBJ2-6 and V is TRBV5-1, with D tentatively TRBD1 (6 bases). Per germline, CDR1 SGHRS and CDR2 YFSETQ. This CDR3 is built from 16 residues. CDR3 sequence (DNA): TGCGCCAGCAGCCCGGGACAAAACTCTGGGGCCAACGTCCTGGCTTTC. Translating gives CASSPGQNSGANVLAF. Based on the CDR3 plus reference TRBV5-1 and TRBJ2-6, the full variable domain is KAGVTQTPRYLIKTRGQQVTLSCSPISGHRSVSWYQQTPGQGLQFLFEYFSETQRNKGNFPGRFSGRQFSNSRSEMNVSTLELGDSALYLCASSPGQNSGANVLAFGAGSRLTVL.

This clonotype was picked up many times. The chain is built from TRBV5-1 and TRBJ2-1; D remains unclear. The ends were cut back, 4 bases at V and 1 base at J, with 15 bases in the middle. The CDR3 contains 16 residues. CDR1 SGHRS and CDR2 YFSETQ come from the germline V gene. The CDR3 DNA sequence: TGCGCCAGCAGCCAGACCCCTGGCAGGTCCTACAATGAGCAGTTCTTC. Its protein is CASSQTPGRSYNEQFF.